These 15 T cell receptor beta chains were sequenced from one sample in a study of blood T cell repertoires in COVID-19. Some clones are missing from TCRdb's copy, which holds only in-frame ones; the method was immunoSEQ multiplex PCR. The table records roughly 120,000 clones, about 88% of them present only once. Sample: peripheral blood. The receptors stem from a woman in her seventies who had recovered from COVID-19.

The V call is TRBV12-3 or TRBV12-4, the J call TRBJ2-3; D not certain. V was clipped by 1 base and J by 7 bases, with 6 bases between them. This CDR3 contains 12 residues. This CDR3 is CASSLEAYTQYF. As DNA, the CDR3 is TGTGCCAGCAGTTTAGAAGCGTATACGCAGTATTTT.

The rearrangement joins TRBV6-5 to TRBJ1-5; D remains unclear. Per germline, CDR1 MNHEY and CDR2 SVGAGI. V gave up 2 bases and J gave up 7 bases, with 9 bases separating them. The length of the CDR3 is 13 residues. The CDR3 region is CASSYTSGQPQHF. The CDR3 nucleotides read TGTGCCAGCAGTTACACTAGCGGGCAGCCCCAGCATTTT.

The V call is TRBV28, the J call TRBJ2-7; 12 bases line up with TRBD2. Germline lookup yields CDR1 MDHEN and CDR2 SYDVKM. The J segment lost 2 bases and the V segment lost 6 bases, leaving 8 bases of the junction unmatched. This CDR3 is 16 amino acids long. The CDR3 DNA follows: TGTGCCAGCAGCCCCGCCCTAGCGGGAGGGCCCTACGAGCAGTACTTC. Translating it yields CASSPALAGGPYEQYF.

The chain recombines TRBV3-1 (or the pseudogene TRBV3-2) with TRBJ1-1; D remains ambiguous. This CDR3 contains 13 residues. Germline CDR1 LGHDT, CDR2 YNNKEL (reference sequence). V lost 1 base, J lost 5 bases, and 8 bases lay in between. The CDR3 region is CASSQVGGTEAFF. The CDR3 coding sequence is TGTGCCAGCAGCCAAGTGGGAGGGACTGAAGCTTTCTTT.

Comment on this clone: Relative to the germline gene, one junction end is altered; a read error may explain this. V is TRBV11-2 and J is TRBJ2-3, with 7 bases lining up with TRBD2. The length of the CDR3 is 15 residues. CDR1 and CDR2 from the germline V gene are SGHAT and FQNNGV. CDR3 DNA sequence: TGTGCCAGCAGCCCCCGACGGGGCGGGAGCCCCATAATTAATTTT. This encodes CASSPRRGGSPIINF. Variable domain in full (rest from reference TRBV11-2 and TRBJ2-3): EAGVAQSPRYKIIEKRQSVAFWCNPISGHATLYWYQQILGQGPKLLIQFQNNGVVDDSQLPKDRFSAERLKGVDSTLKIQPAKLEDSAVYLCASSPRRGGSPIINFGPGTRLTVL.

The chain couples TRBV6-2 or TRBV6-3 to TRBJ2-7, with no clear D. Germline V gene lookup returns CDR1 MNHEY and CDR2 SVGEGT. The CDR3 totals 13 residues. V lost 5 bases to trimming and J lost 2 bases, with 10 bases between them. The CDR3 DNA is TGTGCCAGCAGTGAGCCCGTCCCCTACGAGCAGTACTTC. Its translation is CASSEPVPYEQYF.

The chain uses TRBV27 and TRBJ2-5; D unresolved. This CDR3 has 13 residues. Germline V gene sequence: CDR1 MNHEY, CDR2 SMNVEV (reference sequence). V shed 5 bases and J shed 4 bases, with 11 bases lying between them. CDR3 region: CASSPSPGETQYF. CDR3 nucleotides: TGTGCCAGCAGTCCAAGCCCGGGAGAGACCCAGTACTTC.

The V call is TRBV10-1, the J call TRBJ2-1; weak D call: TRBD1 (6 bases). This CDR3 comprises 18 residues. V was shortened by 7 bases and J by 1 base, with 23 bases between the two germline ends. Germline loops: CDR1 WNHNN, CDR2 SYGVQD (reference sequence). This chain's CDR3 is CASNEDSNNKGSYNEQFF. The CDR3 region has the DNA TGCGCCAGCAACGAGGACAGTAATAACAAGGGGTCCTACAATGAGCAGTTCTTC.

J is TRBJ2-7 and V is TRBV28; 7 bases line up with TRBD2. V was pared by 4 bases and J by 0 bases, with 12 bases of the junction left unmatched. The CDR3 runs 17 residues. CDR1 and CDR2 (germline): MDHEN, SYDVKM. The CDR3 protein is CASSSPPPASGSYEQYF. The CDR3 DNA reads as TGTGCCAGCAGTTCCCCCCCGCCGGCTAGCGGCTCCTACGAGCAGTACTTC.

The CDR3 is CASSLPQTAEHGYTF. The CDR3 nucleotides read TGTGCCAGCAGCTTACCCCAGACGGCGGAGCATGGCTACACCTTC. This sequence joins TRBV7-2 and TRBJ1-2, with D unclear. The CDR3 has 15 amino acids. The germline V gene encodes CDR1 SGHTA and CDR2 FQGNSA. The V end lost 2 bases, the J end lost 6 bases, and 16 bases lay between the germline ends.

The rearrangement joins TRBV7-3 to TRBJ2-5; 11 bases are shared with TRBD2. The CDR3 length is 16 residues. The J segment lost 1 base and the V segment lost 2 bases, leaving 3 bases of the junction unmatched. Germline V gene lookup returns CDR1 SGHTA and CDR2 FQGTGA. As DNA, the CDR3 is TGTGCCAGCAGCTTAGGTCTAGCGGGGGGCCAAGAGACCCAGTACTTC. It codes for CASSLGLAGGQETQYF.

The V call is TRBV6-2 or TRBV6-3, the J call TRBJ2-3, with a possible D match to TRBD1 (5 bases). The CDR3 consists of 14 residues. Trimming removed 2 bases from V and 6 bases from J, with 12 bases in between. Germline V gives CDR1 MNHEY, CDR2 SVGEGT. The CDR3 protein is CASSYDQGPDTQYF. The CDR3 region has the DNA TGTGCCAGCAGTTACGACCAGGGTCCGGATACGCAGTATTTT.

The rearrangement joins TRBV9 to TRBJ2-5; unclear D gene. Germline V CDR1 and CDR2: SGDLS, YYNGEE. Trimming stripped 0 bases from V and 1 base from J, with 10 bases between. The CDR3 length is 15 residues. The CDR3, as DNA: TGTGCCAGCAGCGTAGCGGGTCTAACCCAAGAGACCCAGTACTTC. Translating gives CASSVAGLTQETQYF.

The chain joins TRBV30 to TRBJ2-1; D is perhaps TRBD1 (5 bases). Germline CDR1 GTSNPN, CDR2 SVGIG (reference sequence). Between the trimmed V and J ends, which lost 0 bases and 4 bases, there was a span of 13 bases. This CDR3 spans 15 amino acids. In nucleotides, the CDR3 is TGTGCCTGGAGTGTAGGGGCTCACCCATACAATGAGCAGTTCTTC. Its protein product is CAWSVGAHPYNEQFF.

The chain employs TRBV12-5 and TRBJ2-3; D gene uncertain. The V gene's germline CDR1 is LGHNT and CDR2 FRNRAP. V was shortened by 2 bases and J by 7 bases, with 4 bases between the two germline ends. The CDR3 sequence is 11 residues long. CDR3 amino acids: CASGLFNTQYF. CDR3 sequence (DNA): TGTGCTAGTGGTTTGTTCAATACGCAGTATTTT. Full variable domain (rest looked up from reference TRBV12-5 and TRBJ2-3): DARVTQTPRHKVTEMGQEVTMRCQPILGHNTVFWYRQTMMQGLELLAYFRNRAPLDDSGMPKDRFSAEMPDATLATLKIQPSEPRDSAVYFCASGLFNTQYFGPGTRLTVL.